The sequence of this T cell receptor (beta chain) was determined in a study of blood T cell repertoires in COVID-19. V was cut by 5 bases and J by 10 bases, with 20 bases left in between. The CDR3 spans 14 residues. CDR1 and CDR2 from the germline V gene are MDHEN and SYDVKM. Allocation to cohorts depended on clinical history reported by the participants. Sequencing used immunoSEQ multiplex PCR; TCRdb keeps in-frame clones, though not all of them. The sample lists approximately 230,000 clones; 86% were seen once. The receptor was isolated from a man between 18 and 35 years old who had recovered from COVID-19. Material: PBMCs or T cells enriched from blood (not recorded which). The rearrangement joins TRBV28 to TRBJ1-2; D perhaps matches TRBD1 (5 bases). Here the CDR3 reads CASSPPSRGAFYTF. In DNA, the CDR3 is TGTGCCAGCAGTCCCCCGTCCCGTGGGGCTTTCTACACCTTC.